Shown below are 19 T cell receptor beta chains from a single sample sequenced in a study of read filtering for tumor transcriptome and immune sequencing. Molecular barcoded adaptors covering alpha/delta and beta/gamma chains were used on roughly 400 ng RNA. TCRdb processed the reads anew with MiXCR; each CDR3 protein has one entry. The profile shows more than 30,000 distinct CDR3 sequences, 12% to 15% of them singletons. Sample: a population of CD138-negative cells sorted from bone marrow. Every receptor here comes from a donor over 35 with multiple myeloma.

This clonotype was counted only a few times. The V call is TRBV20-1, the J call TRBJ2-1; maybe TRBD1 (7 bases). Germline V gene lookup returns CDR1 DFQATT and CDR2 SNEGSKA (reference sequence). The length of the CDR3 is 14 residues. Trimming removed 5 bases at V and 6 bases at J, with 17 bases between. Here the CDR3 DNA reads TGCAGTGCTCGGAAACCAGGGGGGTTCAATGAGCAGTTCTTC. Translated: CSARKPGGFNEQFF.

This clonotype appeared many times. V gene TRBV28 combines with J gene TRBJ2-1, with TRBD1 matching 8 bases. This CDR3 is 15 amino acids long. The germline CDR1 and CDR2 sequences are MDHEN and SYDVKM. Unmatched junction bases numbered 9, after V lost 7 bases and J lost 4 bases. CDR3: CASTRPGQVYNEQFF. CDR3 nucleotides: TGTGCCAGCACGAGACCGGGACAGGTTTACAATGAGCAGTTCTTC.

This clonotype was seen ten or more times. This chain links TRBV11-2 with TRBJ2-1; 10 nucleotides agree with TRBD2. The trim removed 3 bases at V and 6 bases at J, leaving 5 bases unmatched. Germline V gene lookup returns CDR1 SGHAT and CDR2 FQNNGV. This CDR3 has 15 amino acids. Here the CDR3 reads CASSFLAGDSNEQFF. The DNA for the CDR3 is TGTGCCAGCAGCTTTCTAGCGGGGGACTCCAATGAGCAGTTCTTC. The whole variable domain, filled in from reference TRBV11-2 and TRBJ2-1, reads EAGVAQSPRYKIIEKRQSVAFWCNPISGHATLYWYQQILGQGPKLLIQFQNNGVVDDSQLPKDRFSAERLKGVDSTLKIQPAKLEDSAVYLCASSFLAGDSNEQFFGPGTRLTVL.

In its sample, this clonotype was seen a few times. This sequence joins TRBV7-9 and TRBJ2-1, with TRBD1 identical over 9 bases. V lost 4 bases, J lost 3 bases, and 10 bases stayed unmatched. The CDR3 has 17 amino acids. Germline-derived CDR1 and CDR2 are SEHNR and FQNEAQ (reference sequence). The CDR3 reads CASSSYSGTGIYNEQFF. The CDR3 nucleotides read TGTGCCAGCAGCTCTTACTCCGGGACAGGGATCTACAATGAGCAGTTCTTC.

This clonotype was observed a few times. J is TRBJ2-2 and V is TRBV24-1, with 9 bases that match TRBD1. J gave up 1 base and V 7 bases, and 3 bases lay outside the gene matches. CDR3 length: 15 residues. Looked up from germline, CDR1 is KGHDR and CDR2 is SFDVKD. CDR3 DNA: TGTGCCACCAGACCGGGACAGGGGAACACCGGGGAGCTGTTTTTT. Translation: CATRPGQGNTGELFF.

In this sample, this clonotype turned up many times. The gene calls are TRBV7-2 and TRBJ2-5; 7 nucleotides agree with TRBD2. CDR3 size: 16 residues. The J segment lost 1 base and the V segment lost 0 bases, leaving 5 bases of the junction unmatched. The germline V gene encodes CDR1 SGHTA and CDR2 FQGNSA. The CDR3 here is CASSLAGRATQETQYF. CDR3 DNA: TGTGCCAGCAGCTTAGCGGGGAGGGCCACCCAAGAGACCCAGTACTTC.

Many counts were recorded for this clonotype. V is TRBV25-1 and J is TRBJ2-1, with 8 bases fitting TRBD2. The CDR3 length is 15 residues. In germline, CDR1 is MGHDK, CDR2 SYGVNS. The junction had 10 bases not matched to a gene; V was cut back by 6 bases and J by 6 bases. The CDR3 is CASSETAGRVNEQFF. CDR3 coding DNA: TGTGCCAGCAGCGAAACAGCCGGGAGGGTCAATGAGCAGTTCTTC. The full variable domain, with the rest looked up from reference TRBV25-1 and TRBJ2-1, is EADIYQTPRYLVIGTGKKITLECSQTMGHDKMYWYQQDPGMELHLIHYSYGVNSTEKGDLSSESTVSRIRTEHFPLTLESARPSHTSQYLCASSETAGRVNEQFFGPGTRLTVL.

This clonotype occurred a few times. V is TRBV2 and J is TRBJ2-7, with D tentatively TRBD2 (5 bases). Germline V lookup: CDR1 SNHLY, CDR2 FYNNEI. The V end was cut by 8 bases, the J end by 3 bases, with 14 bases between. The CDR3 sequence is 13 residues long. CDR3 sequence (DNA): TGTGCCAGCGCCACGGACGGAGGCTACGAGCAGTACTTC. It translates to CASATDGGYEQYF. Looking up the rest from reference TRBV2 and TRBJ2-7 gives the full variable domain: EPEVTQTPSHQVTQMGQEVILRCVPISNHLYFYWYRQILGQKVEFLVSFYNNEISEKSEIFDDQFSVERPDGSNFTLKIRSTKLEDSAMYFCASATDGGYEQYFGPGTRLTVT.

This clonotype was detected ten times or more. The V and J genes are TRBV5-1 and TRBJ1-1, with D uncertain. V was clipped by 1 base and J by 0 bases, with 7 bases between them. CDR3 length equals 14 residues. Looked up from germline, CDR1 is SGHRS and CDR2 is YFSETQ. CDR3 region: CASSLISLNTEAFF. Here the CDR3 DNA reads TGCGCCAGCAGCTTGATTTCTCTGAACACTGAAGCTTTCTTT.

This clonotype was seen repeatedly, ten times or more. The chain combines TRBV6-1 with TRBJ1-4; D is ambiguous. This CDR3 is built from 12 residues. Deletions cut 8 bases from V and 0 bases from J, with 4 bases between. Germline V gives CDR1 MNHNS, CDR2 SASEGT. The CDR3 DNA reads TGTGCCAGCCGGGCAACTAATGAAAAACTGTTTTTT. Its translation is CASRATNEKLFF.

Only a few counts were recorded for this clonotype. Since a much larger clone is just one base distant, this may be a read error. Because the CDR3 is missing its conserved closing phenylalanine or tryptophan, this is likely a read error. The V and J genes are TRBV5-1 and TRBJ2-7; TRBD2 matches at 7 bases. This CDR3 comprises 13 residues. Germline CDR1 and CDR2: SGHRS and YFSETQ. With V trimmed by 1 base and J by 3 bases, 1 base remained unmatched. CDR3: CASSLTSDYEQYL. The CDR3 bases are TGCGCCAGCAGCTTGACTAGCGACTACGAGCAGTACCTC.

The CDR3 sequence is CSVEPPRGSYGYTF. The CDR3 DNA follows: TGCAGCGTTGAGCCACCCCGGGGCTCCTATGGCTACACCTTC. The rearrangement joins TRBV29-1 to TRBJ1-2; D is possibly TRBD1 (5 bases). Looked up from germline, CDR1 is SQVTM and CDR2 is ANQGSEA. The CDR3 spans 14 residues. V lost 3 bases and J 4 bases, leaving 15 bases between the germline ends.

The chain combines TRBV3-1 with TRBJ1-1; D uncertain. This CDR3 has 12 residues. Trimming took off 8 bases at V and 2 bases at J, with 9 bases between the two ends. Germline lookup yields CDR1 LGHDT and CDR2 YNNKEL (reference sequence). The CDR3 loop reads CASGRSNTEAFF. CDR3 nucleotides: TGTGCCAGCGGACGGTCCAACACTGAAGCTTTCTTT.

This clonotype is medium-sized in the sample. The rearrangement uses TRBV11-2 and TRBJ2-1; tentatively, D is TRBD1 (5 bases). V was cut by 5 bases and J by 7 bases, with 12 bases left in between. The CDR3 has 13 amino acids. The germline V gene encodes CDR1 SGHAT and CDR2 FQNNGV. The CDR3 sequence: CASSPGAINEQFF. The CDR3, as DNA: TGTGCCAGCAGCCCTGGGGCCATAAATGAGCAGTTCTTC. The whole variable domain, remainder taken from reference TRBV11-2 and TRBJ2-1, is EAGVAQSPRYKIIEKRQSVAFWCNPISGHATLYWYQQILGQGPKLLIQFQNNGVVDDSQLPKDRFSAERLKGVDSTLKIQPAKLEDSAVYLCASSPGAINEQFFGPGTRLTVL.

This clonotype has a count of ten or more. The rearrangement links TRBV6-1 to TRBJ2-3, with TRBD2 matching over 7 bases. J lost 2 bases, V lost 8 bases, and 4 bases had no gene match. The length of the CDR3 is 13 residues. Germline CDR1 is MNHNS and CDR2 is SASEGT. Here the CDR3 DNA reads TGTGCCAGCCAGCGGGATCCCACAGATACGCAGTATTTT. This encodes CASQRDPTDTQYF.

The sample holds many counts of this clonotype. The chain recombines TRBV29-1 with TRBJ2-5; D uncertain. The CDR3 runs to 11 residues. V lost 3 bases and J lost 2, with 4 bases in between. The V gene's germline CDR1 is SQVTM and CDR2 ANQGSEA. CDR3 sequence: CSVDRQETQYF. DNA for the CDR3: TGCAGCGTTGACAGGCAAGAGACCCAGTACTTC.

This clonotype was observed many times. It is unclear where the CDR3 begins or ends on the DNA, so no DNA is shown, and the CDR3 is as TCRdb lists it. The V call is TRBV12-3 or TRBV12-4, the J call TRBJ2-1; TRBD1 is the table's D call and was not checked against the DNA. The length of the CDR3 is 13 amino acids, counting both ends. CDR3 residues: CASSWGRGTGEFF.

This clonotype was counted at least ten times. This chain links TRBV7-2 with TRBJ2-7, with D perhaps matching TRBD1 or TRBD2 (5 bases each). From germline, CDR1 is SGHTA and CDR2 FQGNSA. The CDR3 extends over 16 amino acids. V was trimmed by 2 bases and J by 7 bases, leaving 21 bases between them. The CDR3 DNA reads as TGTGCCAGCAGCTTAAATCCTGGGACCCTCTCGAGGGAGCAGTACTTC. Its protein product is CASSLNPGTLSREQYF.

This clonotype occurred many times. The V and J genes are TRBV14 and TRBJ1-2; tentatively, D is TRBD1 (6 bases). The ends were cut back, 0 bases at V and 10 bases at J, with 12 bases in the middle. The CDR3 has 13 amino acids. From germline, CDR1 is SGHDN and CDR2 FVKESK. CDR3 protein: CASSQDRGTLYTF. As DNA, the CDR3 is TGTGCCAGCAGCCAAGACAGGGGAACGCTCTACACCTTC. Based on the CDR3 plus reference TRBV14 and TRBJ1-2, the full variable domain is EAGVTQFPSHSVIEKGQTVTLRCDPISGHDNLYWYRRVMGKEIKFLLHFVKESKQDESGMPNNRFLAERTGGTYSTLKVQPAELEDSGVYFCASSQDRGTLYTFGSGTRLTVV.